This is a list of T cell receptor beta chains from one sample in a study of T cells in Graves' hyperthyroidism and ophthalmopathy. TCRdb analysed the multiplex PCR reads with MiXCR anew, one entry per CDR3 protein. The sample shows hundreds of thousands of distinct CDR3 sequences, roughly 15% of them seen only once. Sequencing was performed on blood. Receptors originate from a man between 18 and 29 years old with Graves' ophthalmopathy. CDR3s include the opening cysteine and the closing phenylalanine or tryptophan. Each record gives: V gene, D gene, clone size, J gene, CDR3 DNA, CDR3 protein. A D gene is named only where the DNA matches it firmly. Clone size, where shown, is once, few, many, or a class for clones that have expanded.

TRBV7-9	NA	few	TRBJ1-5	TGTGCCAGCAGCTTAGATCAGGGCGGGAATCAGCCCCAGCATTTT	CASSLDQGGNQPQHF
TRBV20-1	TRBD2	many	TRBJ2-7	TGCAGTGCGAGACTAGCGGGAGGCTGGGAGCAGTACTTC	CSARLAGGWEQYF
TRBV9	NA	few	TRBJ2-2	TGTGCCAGCAGCGCCCAAGACACCGGGGAGCTGTTTTTT	CASSAQDTGELFF
TRBV18	TRBD2	few	TRBJ2-2	TGTGCCAGCTCACCACCCCTAGCGGTTCTGAACACCGGGGAGCTGTTTTTT	CASSPPLAVLNTGELFF
TRBV6-1	NA	many	TRBJ2-1	TGTGCCAGCAGATCTGACCGGACGGCTGAGCAGTTCTTC	CASRSDRTAEQFF
TRBV6-1	TRBD1	many	TRBJ2-1	TGTGCCAGCACCCCAGGAGGAGGGACAGGGGGCAATGAGCAGTTCTTC	CASTPGGGTGGNEQFF
TRBV7-9	NA	many	TRBJ1-3	TGTGCCAGCAGCCTACCGAGTGGAAACACCATATATTTT	CASSLPSGNTIYF
TRBV9	NA	many	TRBJ2-7	TGTGCCAGCAGCGTATGGGGAGGCGAGCAGTACTTC	CASSVWGGEQYF
TRBV29-1	NA	many	TRBJ1-1	TGCAGCGTCACCCTACAGGAGAACACTGAAGCTTTCTTT	CSVTLQENTEAFF
TRBV18	NA	many	TRBJ1-1	TGTGCCAGCTCACCACGAGGGCCTGAAGCTTTCTTT	CASSPRGPEAFF
TRBV10-1	TRBD1	few	TRBJ2-4	TGCGCCAGCAGTGAGGGACAGGGGGTGAACATTCAGTACTTC	CASSEGQGVNIQYF
TRBV6-1	NA	many	TRBJ2-3	TGTGCCAGCACCCCTCTGGGGGGAGCCACAGATACGCAGTATTTT	CASTPLGGATDTQYF
TRBV7-3	NA	NA	TRBJ1-2	TGTGCCAGCAGCTTAACAGGCCAATCAGGAGGCTACACCTTC	CASSLTGQSGGYTF
TRBV27	NA	many	TRBJ1-3	TGTGCCAGCAGTGGATCGCGACAGGGAAACACCATATATTTT	CASSGSRQGNTIYF
TRBV20-1	NA	many	TRBJ1-2	TGCAGTGCGGAGCTCCGGGACGGCACTAACTATGGCTACACCTTC	CSAELRDGTNYGYTF
TRBV4-2	TRBD1	NA	TRBJ1-6	TGTGCCAGCAGCCAAGAGGACAGGGGGCTTTCACCCCTCCACTTT	CASSQEDRGLSPLHF
TRBV4-1	TRBD2	NA	TRBJ2-7	TGCGCCAGCAGCCAAGATGTCTCACTAGCGGGAACCTACGAGCAGTACTTC	CASSQDVSLAGTYEQYF
TRBV20-1	NA	many	TRBJ1-1	TGCAGTGCTCCGGACCGACGCCTTGAAGCTTTCTTT	CSAPDRRLEAFF
TRBV12-3/TRBV12-4	NA	many	TRBJ1-5	TGTGCCAGCAGCCCCGTGGGCAGGGAGGGCAATCAGCCCCAGCATTTT	CASSPVGREGNQPQHF
TRBV7-9	NA	few	TRBJ1-2	TGTGCCAGCGGTCGGGACACAGGATATGGCTACACCTTC	CASGRDTGYGYTF
TRBV6-1	TRBD1	NA	TRBJ1-1	TGTGCCAGCGCCCATAGGACAGGGACGGGTGAAGCTTTCTTT	CASAHRTGTGEAFF
TRBV12-3/TRBV12-4	NA	many	TRBJ1-5	TGTGCCAGCAGGGTGGACGAGGGATTGCCCCAGCATTTT	CASRVDEGLPQHF
TRBV27	NA	many	TRBJ2-7	TGTGCCAGCAGTCCCAACCCGGGGGCCTACGAGCAGTACTTC	CASSPNPGAYEQYF
TRBV28	TRBD1	many	TRBJ1-1	TGTGCCAGCAGCAGGACAGGGGGGTCTGCAGCTTTCTTT	CASSRTGGSAAFF
TRBV2	NA	many	TRBJ2-1	TGTGCCAGCCTCGCTCGCGGCTCAGTAAAGTTCTTC	CASLARGSVKFF
TRBV10-3	NA	NA	TRBJ2-3	TGTGCCATCAGTGGCTCAGCCTTTAGCACAGATACGCAGTATTTT	CAISGSAFSTDTQYF
TRBV6-5	TRBD1	NA	TRBJ1-2	TGTGCCAGCAGTTACTACACAGGGGGCACTGGCTACACCTTC	CASSYYTGGTGYTF
TRBV30	NA	NA	TRBJ1-6	TGTGCCTGGACGTTAAATTCACCCCTCCACTTT	CAWTLNSPLHF
TRBV7-9	NA	few	TRBJ2-3	TGTGCCAGCAGCTTAGGGTACGCCCCTAGCACAGATACGCAGTATTTT	CASSLGYAPSTDTQYF
TRBV7-9	TRBD1	NA	TRBJ2-7	TGTGCCAGCAGATCCGACAGGGACGAGCAGTACTTC	CASRSDRDEQYF
TRBV7-9	TRBD2	NA	TRBJ2-1	TGTGCCAGCAGCATCCGGACTAGCGGGGGGGCGAGTGAGCAGTTCTTC	CASSIRTSGGASEQFF
TRBV18	TRBD1	many	TRBJ2-3	TGTGCCAGCTCACCACTTTCCGGGACAGGTACAGATACGCAGTATTTT	CASSPLSGTGTDTQYF
TRBV4-2	TRBD2	NA	TRBJ2-7	TGTGCCAGCAGCCAAGTCTACACGGGGGGAAGTCCCTACGAGCAGTACTTC	CASSQVYTGGSPYEQYF
TRBV7-9	TRBD2	many	TRBJ2-3	TGTGCCAGCAGCTCTAGCGGGGGGGGCCTTCCTCTCACAGATACGCAGTATTTT	CASSSSGGGLPLTDTQYF
TRBV6-1	TRBD1	many	TRBJ2-3	TGTGCCAGCAGTTCCCAAATGCCCGGGACAGGGCGTCCAGATACGCAGTATTTT	CASSSQMPGTGRPDTQYF
TRBV28	TRBD2	many	TRBJ2-3	TGTGCCAGCAGCCCCGGGGGGGGCAGCACAGATACGCAGTATTTT	CASSPGGGSTDTQYF
TRBV6-1	NA	many	TRBJ1-1	TGTGCCAGCAGTTGGACACAGAACACTGAAGCTTTCTTT	CASSWTQNTEAFF
TRBV5-1	NA	many	TRBJ2-3	TGCGCCAGCAGGATCGGAGATAGCACAGATACGCAGTATTTT	CASRIGDSTDTQYF
TRBV12-3/TRBV12-4	NA	many	TRBJ2-5	TGTGCCAGCAGTTCGGCCGGGACTGAAGAGACCCAGTACTTC	CASSSAGTEETQYF
TRBV11-3	NA	NA	TRBJ2-2	TGTGCCAGCAGCTTAGGGGGGTGGGGTCGGAAGGCCACCGGGGAGCTGTTTTTT	CASSLGGWGRKATGELFF
TRBV4-1	NA	NA	TRBJ2-2	TGCGCCAGCAGCCACCCCCGGGGCACCGGGGAGCTGTTTTTT	CASSHPRGTGELFF
TRBV6-1	TRBD1	many	TRBJ2-7	TGTGCCAGCAGCTCTAGGGGGACAGGGGAGTACGAGCAGTACTTC	CASSSRGTGEYEQYF
TRBV25-1	NA	few	TRBJ2-1	TGTGCCAGCAGTGAATTAGATTTCTCCTACAATGAGCAGTTCTTC	CASSELDFSYNEQFF
TRBV19	NA	few	TRBJ1-2	TGTGCCAGTAGTATAATACCAGGGGACCACTATGGCTACACCTTC	CASSIIPGDHYGYTF
TRBV5-1	NA	many	TRBJ2-1	TGCGCCAGCAGCTTGACTAGTAGAACCTACAATGAGCAGTTCTTC	CASSLTSRTYNEQFF
TRBV5-1	TRBD2	NA	TRBJ2-2	TGCGCCAGCAGCCCGCCGGGACTAGCAAACACCGGGGAGCTGTTTTTT	CASSPPGLANTGELFF
TRBV7-2	NA	many	TRBJ2-7	TGTGCCACTAGTTGGGCAGGTTTGAGGAACGAGCAGTACTTC	CATSWAGLRNEQYF
TRBV20-1	NA	NA	TRBJ2-1	TGCAGTGCTAGACCTAGCCGTTCCTACAATGAGCAGTTCTTC	CSARPSRSYNEQFF